A single sample gave rise to the 14 T cell receptor beta chains below, sequenced in a study of blood T cell repertoires in COVID-19. Profiling relied on immunoSEQ multiplex PCR, and the TCRdb table lists in-frame clones only, not all of them. This table has hundreds of thousands of clones, 89% appearing once. Sequenced material: peripheral blood. The origin of the receptors is a man in his fifties or sixties who had recovered from COVID-19.

The rearrangement links TRBV27 to TRBJ2-3, with D perhaps matching TRBD1 (5 bases). The germline CDR1 and CDR2 sequences are MNHEY and SMNVEV (reference sequence). The CDR3 length is 18 residues. Trimming took 0 bases from V and 2 from J, leaving 18 bases between them. As DNA, the CDR3 is TGTGCCAGCAGTTTATCGGAATCTAGGAAGGGGTTCACAGATACGCAGTATTTT. Translating it yields CASSLSESRKGFTDTQYF.

The chain recombines TRBV7-2 with TRBJ1-6, with 8 bases identical to TRBD1. V was pared by 5 bases and J by 12 bases, with 18 bases of the junction left unmatched. CDR3 size: 17 residues. The V gene's germline CDR1 is SGHTA and CDR2 FQGNSA. CDR3 loop: CASSPRVGAGGAGPLHF. DNA for the CDR3: TGTGCCAGCAGCCCTAGAGTGGGGGCAGGGGGCGCAGGACCCCTCCACTTT.

The CDR3 loop is CASTSPRGGSNTGELFF. The CDR3 region has the DNA TGTGCCAGCACCTCTCCCCGCGGGGGGAGTAACACCGGGGAGCTGTTTTTT. The chain has TRBV9 and TRBJ2-2; 8 positions match TRBD2. CDR3 length equals 17 residues. Trimming at V came to 6 bases and at J to 2 bases, leaving 12 bases not matched to a gene. The V gene's germline CDR1 is SGDLS and CDR2 YYNGEE.

The V call is TRBV4-1, the J call TRBJ1-3; 8 nucleotides match TRBD1. V lost 0 bases, J lost 4 bases, and 2 bases stayed unmatched. The CDR3 is 15 amino acids. The V gene's germline CDR1 is MGHRA and CDR2 YSYEKL. CDR3 sequence reads: CASSQEDRAGNTIYF. The CDR3 region has the DNA TGCGCCAGCAGCCAAGAGGACAGGGCGGGAAACACCATATATTTT.

The chain employs TRBV19 and TRBJ2-2; D not certain. This CDR3 has 15 amino acids. V gave up 5 bases and J gave up 7 bases, with 17 bases separating them. The germline CDR1 and CDR2 sequences are LNHDA and SQIVND (reference sequence). DNA of the CDR3: TGTGCCAGTAGTCCACTATTCGCGGCCGGCGGGGAGCTGTTTTTT. It translates to CASSPLFAAGGELFF. The entire variable domain, with the rest obtained from reference TRBV19 and TRBJ2-2, is as follows: DGGITQSPKYLFRKEGQNVTLSCEQNLNHDAMYWYRQDPGQGLRLIYYSQIVNDFQKGDIAEGYSVSREKKESFPLTVTSAQKNPTAFYLCASSPLFAAGGELFFGEGSRLTVL.

This chain uses TRBV9 with TRBJ1-2; 7 bases are a match to TRBD1. The CDR3 has 15 amino acids. The ends lost 0 bases at V and 4 bases at J; junction bases unmatched: 6. CDR1 is SGDLS, CDR2 YYNGEE, per germline. The CDR3 sequence: CASSVDPGGTYGYTF. In nucleotides, the CDR3 is TGTGCCAGCAGCGTAGACCCAGGGGGTACCTATGGCTACACCTTC.

This chain uses TRBV10-3 with TRBJ1-2, with TRBD1 matching 11 bases. Losses at the gene ends were 3 bases for V and 5 bases for J; bases not matched to a gene: 11. Germline lookup yields CDR1 ENHRY and CDR2 SYGVKD. This CDR3 is built from 17 residues. The CDR3 region is CAISDLGQGAEGYGYTF. CDR3 nucleotides: TGTGCCATCAGTGACTTAGGACAGGGGGCGGAAGGATATGGCTACACCTTC.

The chain carries TRBV4-3 and TRBJ1-5; 11 bases line up with TRBD1. Germline CDR1 is LGHNA and CDR2 is YSLEER. The V and J ends lost 1 base and 6 bases, in that order; junction bases with no gene match: 2. The CDR3 totals 15 residues. As DNA, the CDR3 is TGCGCCAGCAGCCAAGGGACAGGGGGCGGTCAGCCCCAGCATTTT. This encodes CASSQGTGGGQPQHF.

This sequence joins TRBV2 and TRBJ2-3; 7 bases line up with TRBD1. The J segment lost 3 bases and the V segment lost 7 bases, leaving 10 bases of the junction unmatched. CDR1 SNHLY and CDR2 FYNNEI come from the germline V gene. CDR3 length: 15 residues. The CDR3 bases are TGTGCCAGCACCGTAGAGAGGGGGCGTACAGATACGCAGTATTTT. It specifies CASTVERGRTDTQYF.

This clone occurred a few times. The chain carries TRBV7-8 and TRBJ1-5; D ambiguous. Germline CDR1 is SGHVS and CDR2 is FQNEAQ. CDR3 length equals 15 residues. Trimming left V 1 base short and J 6 bases short, with 13 bases between. CDR3 amino acids: CASSLGIPVSQPQHF. In nucleotides, the CDR3 is TGTGCCAGCAGCTTAGGTATCCCGGTTTCTCAGCCCCAGCATTTT.

This chain connects TRBV4-2 to TRBJ1-6; D is perhaps TRBD1 (6 bases). Germline V gives CDR1 LGHNA, CDR2 YNFKEQ. V lost 1 base and J lost 10, with 14 bases in between. This CDR3 has 15 residues. For the CDR3, the DNA is TGTGCCAGCAGCCAAGGTACAGGGATCGACTCACCCCTCCACTTT. It encodes CASSQGTGIDSPLHF.

This chain connects TRBV6-2 or TRBV6-3 to TRBJ2-3, with D possibly matching TRBD2 (6 bases). The V end was cut by 0 bases, the J end by 4 bases, with 14 bases between. From germline, CDR1 is MNHEY and CDR2 SVGEGT. The CDR3 totals 16 residues. The CDR3 loop is CASSYSPRDHSDTQYF. The CDR3 nucleotides are TGTGCCAGCAGTTACTCGCCGCGGGATCACTCAGATACGCAGTATTTT.

J is TRBJ1-6 and V is TRBV7-2, with D perhaps TRBD1 (5 bases). This CDR3 has 14 residues. The germline V gene has CDR1 SGHTA and CDR2 FQGNSA. V lost 0 bases, J lost 15 bases, and 15 bases lay in between. CDR3 loop: CASSLALIGGGLHF. For the CDR3, the DNA is TGTGCCAGCAGCTTAGCGCTAATCGGGGGGGGCCTCCACTTT.

The genes are TRBV9 and TRBJ2-3; 12 bases line up with TRBD2. With 3 bases clipped from V and 3 bases from J, the junction kept 2 bases outside the gene matches. Germline CDR1 is SGDLS and CDR2 is YYNGEE. The CDR3 covers 15 residues. In DNA form, the CDR3 reads TGTGCCAGCAGCGGGACTAGCGGGATAACAGATACGCAGTATTTT. Translated, it gives CASSGTSGITDTQYF.